A selection of T cell receptor beta chains follows, all from one sample in a study of identifying expanded T cells in peripheral blood. Measured with immunoSEQ multiplex PCR; TCRdb has only the in-frame clones, and not every one. The profile shows roughly 56,000 clones, under 85% of them singletons. The material sequenced was blood. All receptors derive from a person aged 18-69 years in good health. Each CDR3 is given with its conserved first and last residue. A D gene is named only where the DNA matches it firmly. Only part of the rows carry a size: once, few, many, or a class if the clone is expanded.

D: NA
J: TRBJ1-4
size: NA
V: TRBV15
CDR3: CATRNSRANEKLFF
DNA: TGTGCCACTAGAAACTCCCGGGCTAATGAAAAACTGTTTTTT

D: NA
J: TRBJ1-2
size: NA
V: TRBV4-2
CDR3: CASSQSGVLYGYTF
DNA: TGTGCCAGCAGCCAATCAGGGGTACTCTATGGCTACACCTTC

D: NA
J: TRBJ2-5
size: NA
V: TRBV28
CDR3: CASSSPQGPQETQYF
DNA: TGTGCCAGCAGTTCCCCCCAGGGACCCCAAGAGACCCAGTACTTC

D: TRBD2
J: TRBJ2-1
size: NA
V: TRBV7-9
CDR3: CASSLDGGYNEQFF
DNA: TGTGCCAGCAGCTTAGACGGGGGGTACAATGAGCAGTTCTTC

D: TRBD1
J: TRBJ2-1
size: NA
V: TRBV4-2
CDR3: CASSLLPGQVNNEQFF
DNA: TGTGCCAGCAGCCTTCTTCCGGGACAGGTCAACAATGAGCAGTTCTTC

D: NA
J: TRBJ2-7
size: NA
V: TRBV18
CDR3: CASSPTLGTYEQYF
DNA: TGTGCCAGCTCACCGACACTTGGGACCTACGAGCAGTACTTC

D: TRBD1
J: TRBJ2-1
size: NA
V: TRBV5-8
CDR3: CASSLGTGYYNEQFF
DNA: TGTGCCAGCAGCTTGGGGACAGGATACTACAATGAGCAGTTCTTC

D: NA
J: TRBJ1-2
size: few
V: TRBV6-1
CDR3: CASSEGTTTYGYTF
DNA: TGTGCCAGCAGTGAAGGAACAACTACCTATGGCTACACCTTC

D: TRBD1
J: TRBJ1-2
size: NA
V: TRBV7-6
CDR3: CASSPFRQGQGGYTF
DNA: TGTGCCAGCAGCCCTTTTAGACAGGGGCAAGGTGGCTACACCTTC

D: NA
J: TRBJ2-5
size: NA
V: TRBV7-8
CDR3: CASSLGQGQETQYF
DNA: TGTGCCAGCAGCTTAGGTCAGGGGCAAGAGACCCAGTACTTC

D: TRBD2
J: TRBJ2-3
size: NA
V: TRBV9
CDR3: CASGPLAGPGDTQYF
DNA: TGTGCCAGCGGTCCTCTAGCGGGACCTGGGGATACGCAGTATTTT

D: TRBD2
J: TRBJ2-1
size: NA
V: TRBV19
CDR3: CASSSILGGRNNEQFF
DNA: TGTGCCAGTAGTTCGATTCTTGGCGGGAGGAACAATGAGCAGTTCTTC

D: NA
J: TRBJ1-4
size: NA
V: TRBV5-1
CDR3: CASSLAGMDEKLFF
DNA: TGCGCCAGCAGCTTAGCGGGGATGGATGAAAAACTGTTTTTT

D: NA
J: TRBJ2-1
size: NA
V: TRBV7-6
CDR3: CASSSWNTNEQFF
DNA: TGTGCCAGCAGCTCATGGAACACCAATGAGCAGTTCTTC

D: TRBD1
J: TRBJ1-4
size: few
V: TRBV29-1
CDR3: CSVTGGETNEKLFF
DNA: TGCAGCGTAACAGGGGGCGAAACTAATGAAAAACTGTTTTTT

D: TRBD2
J: TRBJ2-5
size: once
V: TRBV19
CDR3: CASSTERGSWETQYF
DNA: TGTGCCAGTAGTACCGAGCGGGGGTCCTGGGAGACCCAGTACTTC

D: NA
J: TRBJ2-1
size: NA
V: TRBV6-5
CDR3: CASSYLERGEQFF
DNA: TGTGCCAGCAGTTACCTCGAAAGGGGTGAGCAGTTCTTC

D: TRBD1
J: TRBJ1-2
size: NA
V: TRBV6-6
CDR3: CASSPDRDYGYTF
DNA: TGTGCCAGCAGTCCCGACAGGGATTATGGCTACACCTTC

D: NA
J: TRBJ2-7
size: NA
V: TRBV20-1
CDR3: CSVAASYEQYF
DNA: TGCAGTGTGGCAGCTTCCTACGAGCAGTACTTC

D: TRBD1
J: TRBJ2-3
size: NA
V: TRBV7-9
CDR3: CASSLASGQGARDTQYF
DNA: TGTGCCAGCAGCTTAGCGTCCGGGCAGGGGGCGAGAGATACGCAGTATTTT

D: TRBD2
J: TRBJ2-2
size: NA
V: TRBV19
CDR3: CASSRLAGTGELFF
DNA: TGTGCCAGTAGCCGACTAGCGGGAACCGGGGAGCTGTTTTTT

D: TRBD2
J: TRBJ2-3
size: NA
V: TRBV7-2
CDR3: CASSSGLAGPQDTQYF
DNA: TGTGCCAGCAGCTCCGGACTAGCGGGGCCGCAAGATACGCAGTATTTT

D: NA
J: TRBJ2-6
size: NA
V: TRBV11-2
CDR3: CASSSYTGRSTSGANVLTF
DNA: TGTGCCAGCAGCTCATACACAGGGCGCTCGACTTCTGGGGCCAACGTCCTGACTTTC

D: NA
J: TRBJ2-2
size: medium-sized
V: TRBV5-8
CDR3: CASSLVRASFSGELFF
DNA: TGTGCCAGCAGCTTGGTTCGGGCGAGTTTCTCCGGGGAGCTGTTTTTT

D: NA
J: TRBJ1-1
size: NA
V: TRBV5-1
CDR3: CASSWEDPGTEAFF
DNA: TGCGCCAGCAGCTGGGAAGACCCGGGAACTGAAGCTTTCTTT

D: NA
J: TRBJ1-1
size: NA
V: TRBV11-2
CDR3: CASSLQGYTEAFF
DNA: TGTGCCAGCAGCTTGCAGGGGTACACTGAAGCTTTCTTT

D: NA
J: TRBJ1-2
size: NA
V: TRBV21-1
CDR3: CASSKVRSGAYGYTF
DNA: TGTGCCAGCAGCAAAGTTCGTTCAGGGGCCTATGGCTACACCTTC

D: TRBD1
J: TRBJ1-5
size: NA
V: TRBV4-1
CDR3: CASSQAQGRNQPQHF
DNA: TGCGCCAGCAGCCAGGCACAGGGGCGCAATCAGCCCCAGCATTTT

D: NA
J: TRBJ2-3
size: NA
V: TRBV5-1
CDR3: CASSPPSTDTQYF
DNA: TGCGCCAGCAGCCCGCCGAGCACAGATACGCAGTATTTT